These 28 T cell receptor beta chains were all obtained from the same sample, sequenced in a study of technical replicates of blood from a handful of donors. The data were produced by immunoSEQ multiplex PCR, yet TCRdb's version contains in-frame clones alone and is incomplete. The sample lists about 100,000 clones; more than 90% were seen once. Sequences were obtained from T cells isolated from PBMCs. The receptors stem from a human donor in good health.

The CDR3 spells CASAIEHEQFF. The CDR3 DNA is TGTGCCAGCGCCATTGAGCATGAGCAGTTCTTC. This chain links TRBV5-8 with TRBJ2-1, with D hard to call. Per germline, CDR1 SGHTS and CDR2 YDEGEE. With 7 bases removed from V and 8 bases from J, the gap between germline ends came to 10 bases. The CDR3 has 11 residues.

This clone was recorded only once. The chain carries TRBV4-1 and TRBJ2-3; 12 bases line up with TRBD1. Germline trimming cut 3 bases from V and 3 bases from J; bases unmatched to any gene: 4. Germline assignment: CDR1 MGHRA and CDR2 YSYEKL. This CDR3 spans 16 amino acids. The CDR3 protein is CASSHGTGGFTDTQYF. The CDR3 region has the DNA TGCGCCAGCAGCCACGGGACAGGGGGCTTTACAGATACGCAGTATTTT.

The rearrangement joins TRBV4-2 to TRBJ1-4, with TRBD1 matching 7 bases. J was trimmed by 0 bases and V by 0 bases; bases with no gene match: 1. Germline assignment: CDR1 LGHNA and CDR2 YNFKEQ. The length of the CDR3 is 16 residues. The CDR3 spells CASSQEQGPTNEKLFF. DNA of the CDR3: TGTGCCAGCAGCCAAGAACAGGGGCCAACTAATGAAAAACTGTTTTTT.

The CDR3 coding sequence is TGTGCCAGCAGCCAAGTATCGGCAGATACGCAGTATTTT. Encoded protein: CASSQVSADTQYF. This chain links TRBV14 with TRBJ2-3, with no clear D. The germline gives CDR1 SGHDN, CDR2 FVKESK. The CDR3 covers 13 residues. The V gene lost 1 base and the J gene lost 4 bases, with 6 bases spanning the gap.

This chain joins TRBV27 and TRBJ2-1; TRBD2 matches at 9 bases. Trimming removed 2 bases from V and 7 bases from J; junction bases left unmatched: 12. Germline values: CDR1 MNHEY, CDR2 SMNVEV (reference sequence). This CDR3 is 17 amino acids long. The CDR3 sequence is CASSLPWAGGPYNEQFF. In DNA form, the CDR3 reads TGTGCCAGCAGTTTACCTTGGGCGGGAGGGCCGTATAATGAGCAGTTCTTC.

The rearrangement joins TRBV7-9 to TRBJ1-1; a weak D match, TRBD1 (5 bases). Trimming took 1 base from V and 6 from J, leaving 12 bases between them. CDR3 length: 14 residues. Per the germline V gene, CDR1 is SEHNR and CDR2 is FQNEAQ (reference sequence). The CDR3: CASSLEARAAEAFF. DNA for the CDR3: TGTGCCAGCAGCTTAGAGGCCAGGGCCGCTGAAGCTTTCTTT.

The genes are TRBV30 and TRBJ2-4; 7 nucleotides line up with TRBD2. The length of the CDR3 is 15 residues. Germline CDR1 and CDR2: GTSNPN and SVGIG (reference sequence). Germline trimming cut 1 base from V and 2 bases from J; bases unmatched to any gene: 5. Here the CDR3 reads CAWSGGEGPKNIQYF. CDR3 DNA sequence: TGTGCCTGGAGTGGGGGGGAGGGGCCCAAAAACATTCAGTACTTC.

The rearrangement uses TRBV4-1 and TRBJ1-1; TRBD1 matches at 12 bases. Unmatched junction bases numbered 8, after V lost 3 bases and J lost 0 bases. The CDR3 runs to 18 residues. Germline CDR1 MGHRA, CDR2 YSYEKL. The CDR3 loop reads CASSHPGQGARMNTEAFF. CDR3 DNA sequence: TGCGCCAGCAGCCACCCGGGACAGGGGGCCCGGATGAACACTGAAGCTTTCTTT.

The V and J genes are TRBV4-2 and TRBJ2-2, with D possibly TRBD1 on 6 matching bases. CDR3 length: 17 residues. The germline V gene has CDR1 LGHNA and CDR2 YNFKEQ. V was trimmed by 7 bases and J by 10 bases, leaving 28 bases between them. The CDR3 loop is CASKHSLAGVTGAELFF. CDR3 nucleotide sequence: TGTGCCAGCAAGCACTCCCTCGCAGGGGTGACCGGTGCGGAGCTGTTTTTT.

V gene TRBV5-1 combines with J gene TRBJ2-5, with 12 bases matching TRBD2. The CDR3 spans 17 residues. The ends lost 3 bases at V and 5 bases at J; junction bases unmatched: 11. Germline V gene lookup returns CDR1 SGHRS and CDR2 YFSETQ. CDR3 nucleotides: TGCGCCAGCAGCTCCCCTAGCGGGAGGGCCTTGGGTGAGACCCAGTACTTC. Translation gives CASSSPSGRALGETQYF.

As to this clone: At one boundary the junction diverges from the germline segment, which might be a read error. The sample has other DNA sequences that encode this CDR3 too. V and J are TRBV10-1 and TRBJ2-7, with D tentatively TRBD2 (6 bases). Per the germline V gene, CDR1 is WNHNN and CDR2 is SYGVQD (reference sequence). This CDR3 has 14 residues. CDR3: CASSEAETRVMWRF. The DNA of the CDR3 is TGCGCCAGCAGTGAAGCTGAGACTAGGGTTATGTGGCGCTTC.

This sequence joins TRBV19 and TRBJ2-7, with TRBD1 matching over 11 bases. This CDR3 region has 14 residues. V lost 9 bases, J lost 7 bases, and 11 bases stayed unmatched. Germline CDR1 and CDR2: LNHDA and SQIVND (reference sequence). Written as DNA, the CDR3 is TGTGCCAGCAAGAGGACAGGGGGCAGAGGGGAGCAGTACTTC. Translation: CASKRTGGRGEQYF.

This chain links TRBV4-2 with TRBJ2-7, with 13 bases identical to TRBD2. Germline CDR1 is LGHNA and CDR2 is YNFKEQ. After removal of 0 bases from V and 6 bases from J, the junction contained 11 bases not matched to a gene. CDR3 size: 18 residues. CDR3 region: CASSQDWGRLAGGCEQYF. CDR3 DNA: TGTGCCAGCAGCCAAGATTGGGGCCGACTAGCGGGGGGCTGCGAGCAGTACTTC.

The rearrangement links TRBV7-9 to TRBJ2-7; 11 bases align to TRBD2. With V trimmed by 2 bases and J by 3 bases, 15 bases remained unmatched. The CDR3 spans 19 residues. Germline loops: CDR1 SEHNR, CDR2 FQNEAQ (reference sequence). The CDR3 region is CASSLFTSGRKYSYYEQYF. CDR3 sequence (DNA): TGTGCCAGCAGCTTATTTACTAGCGGGAGAAAATATTCATACTACGAGCAGTACTTC. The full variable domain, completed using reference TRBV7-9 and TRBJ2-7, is DTGVSQNPRHKITKRGQNVTFRCDPISEHNRLYWYRQTLGQGPEFLTYFQNEAQLEKSRLLSDRFSAERPKGSFSTLEIQRTEQGDSAMYLCASSLFTSGRKYSYYEQYFGPGTRLTVT.

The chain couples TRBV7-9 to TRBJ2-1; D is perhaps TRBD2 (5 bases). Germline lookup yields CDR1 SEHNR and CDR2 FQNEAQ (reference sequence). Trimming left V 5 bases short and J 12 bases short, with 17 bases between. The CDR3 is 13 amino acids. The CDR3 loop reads CASSSSPGSGQFF. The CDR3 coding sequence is TGTGCCAGCAGCAGCAGCCCGGGGTCGGGGCAGTTCTTC.

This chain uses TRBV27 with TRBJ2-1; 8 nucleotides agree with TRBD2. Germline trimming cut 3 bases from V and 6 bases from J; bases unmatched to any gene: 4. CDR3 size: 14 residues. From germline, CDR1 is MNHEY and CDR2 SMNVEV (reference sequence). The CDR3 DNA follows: TGTGCCAGCAGTTTCTTTGGGACTAGCAATGAGCAGTTCTTC. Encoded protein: CASSFFGTSNEQFF.

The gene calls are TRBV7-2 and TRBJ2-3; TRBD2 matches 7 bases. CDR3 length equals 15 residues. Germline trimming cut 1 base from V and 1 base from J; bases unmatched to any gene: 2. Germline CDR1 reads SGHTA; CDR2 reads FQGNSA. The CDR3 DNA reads TGTGCCAGCAGCTTAGTTGGGGGGGGCACAGATACGCAGTATTTT. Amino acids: CASSLVGGGTDTQYF.

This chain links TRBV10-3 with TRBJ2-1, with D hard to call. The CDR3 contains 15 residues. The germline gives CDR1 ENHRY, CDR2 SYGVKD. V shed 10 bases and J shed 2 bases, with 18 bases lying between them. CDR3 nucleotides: TGTGCCAGCTACCCTGGCCTGGGCACCTACAATGAGCAGTTCTTC. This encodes CASYPGLGTYNEQFF.

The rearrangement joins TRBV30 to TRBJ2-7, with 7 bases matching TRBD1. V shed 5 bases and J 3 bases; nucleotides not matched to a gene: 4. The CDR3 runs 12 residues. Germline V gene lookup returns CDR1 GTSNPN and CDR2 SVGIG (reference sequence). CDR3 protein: CAWRDSNYEQYF. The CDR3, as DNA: TGTGCCTGGCGGGACAGCAACTACGAGCAGTACTTC.

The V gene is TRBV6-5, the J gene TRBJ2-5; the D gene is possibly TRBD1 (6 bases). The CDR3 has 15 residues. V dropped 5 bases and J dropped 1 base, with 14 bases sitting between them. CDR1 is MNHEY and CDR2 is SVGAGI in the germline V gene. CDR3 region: CASSPGTIPQETQYF. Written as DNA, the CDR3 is TGTGCCAGCAGTCCCGGGACAATCCCCCAAGAGACCCAGTACTTC.

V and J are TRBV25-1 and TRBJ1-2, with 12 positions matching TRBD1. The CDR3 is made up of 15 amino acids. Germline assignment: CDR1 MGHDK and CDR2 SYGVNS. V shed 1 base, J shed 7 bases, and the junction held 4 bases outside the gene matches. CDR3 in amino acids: CASSEWGQGAGGYTF. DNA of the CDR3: TGTGCCAGCAGTGAATGGGGACAGGGGGCGGGTGGCTACACCTTC.

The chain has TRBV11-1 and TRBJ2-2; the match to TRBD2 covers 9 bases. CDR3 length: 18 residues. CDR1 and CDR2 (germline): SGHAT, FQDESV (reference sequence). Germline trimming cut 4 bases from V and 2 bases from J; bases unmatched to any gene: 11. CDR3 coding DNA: TGTGCCAGCAGCTCGTATTCTAGGGGACTAGCAAACACCGGGGAGCTGTTTTTT. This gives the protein CASSSYSRGLANTGELFF.

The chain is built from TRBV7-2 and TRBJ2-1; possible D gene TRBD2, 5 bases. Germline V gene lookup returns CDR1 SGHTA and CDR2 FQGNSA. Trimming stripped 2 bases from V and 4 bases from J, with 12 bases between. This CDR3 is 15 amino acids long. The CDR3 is CASSLNGVGYNEQFF. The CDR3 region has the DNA TGTGCCAGCAGCTTAAACGGGGTGGGGTACAATGAGCAGTTCTTC.

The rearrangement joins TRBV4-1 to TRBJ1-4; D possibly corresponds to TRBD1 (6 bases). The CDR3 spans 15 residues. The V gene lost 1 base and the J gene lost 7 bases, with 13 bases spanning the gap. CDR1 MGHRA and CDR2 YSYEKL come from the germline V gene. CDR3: CASSQVLQGPEKLFF. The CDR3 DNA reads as TGCGCCAGCAGCCAAGTACTACAGGGACCTGAAAAACTGTTTTTT.

CDR3 region: CASSLSAVPPLAGGGSSYEQYF. CDR3 nucleotides: TGTGCCAGCTCACTATCCGCCGTCCCCCCACTAGCGGGAGGGGGTTCCTCCTACGAGCAGTACTTC. The chain joins TRBV18 to TRBJ2-7; TRBD2 agrees at 13 bases. This CDR3 is built from 22 residues. Germline lookup yields CDR1 KGHSH and CDR2 LQKENI. V shed 4 bases, J shed 0 bases, and the junction held 21 bases outside the gene matches.

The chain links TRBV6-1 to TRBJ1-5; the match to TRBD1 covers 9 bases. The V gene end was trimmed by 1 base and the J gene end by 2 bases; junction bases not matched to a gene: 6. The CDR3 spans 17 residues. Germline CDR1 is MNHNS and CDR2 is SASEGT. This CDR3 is CASSEVITGGRNQPQHF. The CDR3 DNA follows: TGTGCCAGCAGTGAAGTAATTACAGGGGGCCGCAATCAGCCCCAGCATTTT.

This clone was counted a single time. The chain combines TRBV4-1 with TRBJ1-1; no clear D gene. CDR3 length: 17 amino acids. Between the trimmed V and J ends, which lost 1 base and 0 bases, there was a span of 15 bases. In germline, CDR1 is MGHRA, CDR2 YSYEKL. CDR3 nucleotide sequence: TGCGCCAGCAGCCAAGTTTCAGAGAGGCGAATGAACACTGAAGCTTTCTTT. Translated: CASSQVSERRMNTEAFF.

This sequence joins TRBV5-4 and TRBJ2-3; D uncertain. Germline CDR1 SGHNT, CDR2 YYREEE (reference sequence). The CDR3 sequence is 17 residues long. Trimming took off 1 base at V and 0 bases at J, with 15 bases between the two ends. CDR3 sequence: CASSLFGRRTSTDTQYF. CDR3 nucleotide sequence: TGTGCCAGCAGCTTGTTCGGCAGGCGAACTAGCACAGATACGCAGTATTTT.